These 23 T cell receptor beta chains were sequenced from one sample in a study of siplizumab effects on memory and regulatory T cells. TCRdb's copy holds only in-frame clones and misses some; the assay was immunoSEQ multiplex PCR. The table has under 140,000 clones, approximately 92% seen once. Sequencing input: CD4+ T cells sorted from blood. These receptors all stem from a human donor in good health.

The V call is TRBV10-3, the J call TRBJ2-6; unclear D gene. V was trimmed by 8 bases and J by 0 bases, leaving 11 bases between them. This CDR3 is 15 amino acids long. From germline, CDR1 is ENHRY and CDR2 SYGVKD. CDR3 in amino acids: CAILLGSSGANVLTF. The CDR3 bases are TGTGCCATCCTCCTAGGAAGCTCTGGGGCCAACGTCCTGACTTTC.

V usage is TRBV5-1 and J usage is TRBJ2-7, with 8 bases lining up with TRBD2. This CDR3 has 13 amino acids. Per germline, CDR1 SGHRS and CDR2 YFSETQ. The J segment lost 6 bases and the V segment lost 7 bases, leaving 9 bases of the junction unmatched. CDR3 in amino acids: CASGREGNGEQYF. The DNA of the CDR3 is TGCGCCAGCGGTCGGGAGGGTAATGGCGAGCAGTACTTC.

The DNA of the CDR3 is TGTGCCAGTAGTCCCCGACAATTTCGGGCCGATCTAGCCAAAAACATTCAGTACTTC. It specifies CASSPRQFRADLAKNIQYF. The V call is TRBV19, the J call TRBJ2-4; D remains ambiguous. Trimming shortened V by 5 bases and J by 0 bases, and 23 bases separated the two germline ends. The germline V gene has CDR1 LNHDA and CDR2 SQIVND (reference sequence). CDR3 length: 19 amino acids.

The chain has TRBV5-6 and TRBJ2-7; TRBD1 is a possible D gene (5 bases). V shed 0 bases and J shed 4 bases, with 14 bases lying between them. Germline assignment: CDR1 SGHDT and CDR2 YYEEEE. The CDR3 loop spans 15 amino acids. DNA for the CDR3: TGTGCCAGCAGCTTGGGACAGAAGACGATATACGAGCAGTACTTC. Translation gives CASSLGQKTIYEQYF. The whole variable domain, remainder taken from reference TRBV5-6 and TRBJ2-7, is DAGVTQSPTHLIKTRGQQVTLRCSPKSGHDTVSWYQQALGQGPQFIFQYYEEEERQRGNFPDRFSGHQFPNYSSELNVNALLLGDSALYLCASSLGQKTIYEQYFGPGTRLTVT.

The genes are TRBV7-6 and TRBJ2-5; the match to TRBD2 covers 11 bases. CDR1 is SGHVS and CDR2 is FNYEAQ in the germline V gene. Losses at the gene ends were 2 bases for V and 4 bases for J; bases not matched to a gene: 15. The CDR3 is made up of 19 amino acids. Written as DNA, the CDR3 is TGTGCCAGCAGCTTATTAGCGGGAGGGCCTGGAAGTGCCAGAGAGACCCAGTACTTC. This codes for CASSLLAGGPGSARETQYF.

As for this clone: At one end the junction does not follow the germline gene, possibly because of a read error. This chain connects TRBV30 to TRBJ2-7; D may be TRBD1 (5 bases). The CDR3 consists of 15 residues. CDR1 and CDR2 (germline): GTSNPN, SVGIG (reference sequence). CDR3 region: CAWSVGPPATYEQCF. DNA of the CDR3: TGTGCCTGGAGTGTGGGGCCCCCCGCTACCTACGAGCAGTGCTTC. Combining the CDR3 with reference TRBV30 and TRBJ2-7 gives the whole variable domain SQTIHQWPATLVQPVGSPLSLECTVEGTSNPNLYWYRQAAGRGLQLLFYSVGIGQISSEVPQNLSASRPQDRQFILSSKKLLLSDSGFYLCAWSVGPPATYEQCFGPGTRLTVT.

The V gene is TRBV6-1, the J gene TRBJ1-3; D not resolved. CDR3 length: 15 residues. Trimming stripped 10 bases from V and 1 base from J, with 17 bases between. Germline CDR1 is MNHNS and CDR2 is SASEGT. The CDR3 sequence is CATLQNAVSGNTIYF. The DNA of the CDR3 is TGTGCCACCCTCCAGAATGCCGTTTCTGGAAACACCATATATTTT.

This clone was detected once. The chain is built from TRBV30 and TRBJ2-1; 10 bases agree with TRBD1. The CDR3 has 12 amino acids. The J segment lost 4 bases and the V segment lost 8 bases, leaving 2 bases of the junction unmatched. The V gene's germline CDR1 is GTSNPN and CDR2 SVGIG (reference sequence). CDR3 in DNA: TGTGCCCGGGACAGGGGATACAATGAGCAGTTCTTC. This codes for CARDRGYNEQFF.

The chain has TRBV12-5 and TRBJ2-1; TRBD1 or TRBD2 may be the D gene (5 bases each). Germline CDR1 LGHNT, CDR2 FRNRAP. V was clipped by 6 bases and J by 10 bases, with 16 bases between them. The CDR3 sequence is 13 residues long. For the CDR3, the DNA is TGTGCTAGTGGCTGGGACGACAGCTGGGAGCAGTTCTTC. This encodes CASGWDDSWEQFF.

V is TRBV11-2 and J is TRBJ2-1; TRBD2 aligns across 11 bases. V lost 2 bases, J lost 7 bases, and 10 bases stayed unmatched. Germline assignment: CDR1 SGHAT and CDR2 FQNNGV. This CDR3 spans 17 amino acids. The CDR3 sequence: CASSLKGLAAPGNEQFF. CDR3 in DNA: TGTGCCAGCAGCTTAAAGGGACTAGCGGCCCCTGGGAATGAGCAGTTCTTC.

The rearrangement links TRBV7-3 to TRBJ2-5; possibly TRBD2 for D (6 bases). This CDR3 has 14 residues. Germline V gene sequence: CDR1 SGHTA, CDR2 FQGTGA. Trimming removed 1 base from V and 7 bases from J, with 13 bases in between. CDR3 sequence: CASSLRGLPGTQYF. CDR3 sequence (DNA): TGTGCCAGCAGCTTAAGGGGACTTCCGGGGACCCAGTACTTC.

This rearrangement joins TRBV7-6 to TRBJ2-7; 11 bases agree with TRBD2. The CDR3 has 14 residues. Trimming took 4 bases from V and 3 from J; bases not matched to a gene: 2. CDR1 SGHVS and CDR2 FNYEAQ come from the germline V gene. CDR3 sequence: CASSYTSGSYEQYF. CDR3 coding DNA: TGTGCCAGCAGCTACACTAGCGGGAGCTACGAGCAGTACTTC.

The rearrangement uses TRBV7-9 and TRBJ2-3; D call uncertain. Trimming left V 4 bases short and J 1 base short, with 18 bases between. CDR1 SEHNR and CDR2 FQNEAQ come from the germline V gene (reference sequence). The CDR3 runs 17 residues. CDR3 amino acids: CASSSGRVTLGTDTQYF. The CDR3 DNA is TGTGCCAGCAGCTCAGGTCGCGTTACTCTAGGCACAGATACGCAGTATTTT.

The chain couples TRBV19 to TRBJ2-4, with D unresolved. The CDR3 contains 16 residues. The V end lost 1 base, the J end lost 0 bases, and 10 bases lay between the germline ends. CDR1 and CDR2 (germline): LNHDA, SQIVND (reference sequence). In DNA form, the CDR3 reads TGTGCCAGTAGTATAGGGCAGTCGATAGCCAAAAACATTCAGTACTTC. This sequence encodes CASSIGQSIAKNIQYF.

The V call is TRBV30, the J call TRBJ2-1; D is unclear. The germline V gene encodes CDR1 GTSNPN and CDR2 SVGIG (reference sequence). V was pared by 2 bases and J by 14 bases, with 16 bases between. This CDR3 region has 12 residues. The CDR3 loop is CAWSNSESREFF. CDR3 nucleotides: TGTGCCTGGAGTAACTCCGAAAGCCGGGAGTTCTTC.

This clone has just one count. CDR3 coding DNA: TGTGCCAGCAGCCCGCTAAATGGACAGGGGAAAACTGAAGCTTTCTTT. Its translation: CASSPLNGQGKTEAFF. The rearrangement links TRBV6-6 to TRBJ1-1; 9 positions agree with TRBD1. V trimming: 6 bases; J trimming: 5 bases; junction bases outside the gene matches: 13. This CDR3 has 16 residues. CDR1 and CDR2 from the germline V gene are MNHNY and SVGAGI (reference sequence).

V and J are TRBV27 and TRBJ1-5; D ambiguous. The CDR3 totals 12 residues. Germline lookup yields CDR1 MNHEY and CDR2 SMNVEV (reference sequence). Trimming took 3 bases from V and 3 from J, leaving 3 bases between them. This chain's CDR3 is CASSFTNQPQHF. The CDR3 nucleotides are TGTGCCAGCAGTTTTACCAATCAGCCCCAGCATTTT.

The chain uses TRBV7-9 and TRBJ2-1; D perhaps matches TRBD1 (5 bases). This CDR3 spans 13 amino acids. V lost 5 bases to trimming and J lost 9 bases, with 14 bases between them. Germline lookup yields CDR1 SEHNR and CDR2 FQNEAQ (reference sequence). This CDR3 is CASSNTWQGEQFF. CDR3 DNA: TGTGCCAGCAGCAACACCTGGCAGGGTGAGCAGTTCTTC.

The chain uses TRBV18 and TRBJ1-5, with 8 bases fitting TRBD1. The CDR3 has 17 amino acids. Trimming removed 2 bases from V and 2 bases from J; junction bases left unmatched: 8. Germline CDR1 and CDR2: KGHSH and LQKENI. CDR3 bases: TGTGCCAGCTCACCAGAGTCAGGGGGCGGTGGCAATCAGCCCCAGCATTTT. Its protein product is CASSPESGGGGNQPQHF.

V usage is TRBV5-1 and J usage is TRBJ2-5; 11 bases align to TRBD2. The CDR3 spans 15 residues. Trimming took 0 bases from V and 4 from J; bases not matched to a gene: 2. Germline V gives CDR1 SGHRS, CDR2 YFSETQ. CDR3: CASSLGLAGRETQYF. CDR3 sequence (DNA): TGCGCCAGCAGCTTGGGACTAGCGGGAAGAGAGACCCAGTACTTC.

This clone was counted a single time. The chain is built from TRBV18 and TRBJ1-2; a weak D match, TRBD1 (6 bases). The CDR3 is 15 amino acids. The V and J ends lost 1 base and 6 bases respectively, with 15 bases between them. Germline values: CDR1 KGHSH, CDR2 LQKENI. DNA for the CDR3: TGTGCCAGCTCACCACGGGAGGGGGAGAGCCATGGCTACACCTTC. Amino acids: CASSPREGESHGYTF.

V is TRBV5-6 and J is TRBJ2-3, with unresolved D. The CDR3 is 12 residues long. The germline V and J ends were trimmed by 6 bases and 3 bases, with 8 bases remaining between them. CDR1 is SGHDT, CDR2 YYEEEE, per germline. The CDR3 sequence is CASTQRTDTQYF. The CDR3 DNA follows: TGTGCCAGCACCCAACGGACAGATACGCAGTATTTT. The full variable domain, its missing parts supplied by reference TRBV5-6 and TRBJ2-3, is DAGVTQSPTHLIKTRGQQVTLRCSPKSGHDTVSWYQQALGQGPQFIFQYYEEEERQRGNFPDRFSGHQFPNYSSELNVNALLLGDSALYLCASTQRTDTQYFGPGTRLTVL.

This clone was counted once. The chain recombines TRBV21-1 with TRBJ1-2. TRBV21-1 is noted as a pseudogene. The CDR3 extends over 15 amino acids. The CDR3 DNA is TGTGCCAGCAGCAATCCGTGGCGGCATGGGTATGGCTACACCTTC. The encoded protein is CASSNPWRHGYGYTF.